Detailed here is one T cell receptor beta chain. Its target is not known. This entry comes from a study of blood T cells in healthy people across ages. Study outcomes and limitations: When one million T cells were used, diversity estimates were thought to be underestimates.

Germline-derived CDR1 and CDR2 are SGHRS and YFSETQ. CDR3 length: 15 residues. V was cut by 0 bases and J by 7 bases, with 14 bases left in between. Primers used in a second PCR of roughly 6 to 12 cycles were a sample-barcoded 5' primer and a J-beta primer mix. TCRdb recomputed calls from the 5' RACE reads with MiXCR, one row per CDR3 protein. This table has 500,000 to 650,000 distinct CDR3 sequences, about 27% appearing once. The same sample was also studied in work on T cells of mothers and their children.

The receptor was isolated from a boy under 10 years old in good health. Input material: blood. The chain recombines TRBV5-1 with TRBJ2-1; D gene uncertain. CDR3 nucleotide sequence: TGCGCCAGCAGCTTGGCGGTGGCATGGGTTAATGAGCAGTTCTTC. Protein sequence: CASSLAVAWVNEQFF. The whole variable domain, filled in from reference TRBV5-1 and TRBJ2-1, reads KAGVTQTPRYLIKTRGQQVTLSCSPISGHRSVSWYQQTPGQGLQFLFEYFSETQRNKGNFPGRFSGRQFSNSRSEMNVSTLELGDSALYLCASSLAVAWVNEQFFGPGTRLTVL.